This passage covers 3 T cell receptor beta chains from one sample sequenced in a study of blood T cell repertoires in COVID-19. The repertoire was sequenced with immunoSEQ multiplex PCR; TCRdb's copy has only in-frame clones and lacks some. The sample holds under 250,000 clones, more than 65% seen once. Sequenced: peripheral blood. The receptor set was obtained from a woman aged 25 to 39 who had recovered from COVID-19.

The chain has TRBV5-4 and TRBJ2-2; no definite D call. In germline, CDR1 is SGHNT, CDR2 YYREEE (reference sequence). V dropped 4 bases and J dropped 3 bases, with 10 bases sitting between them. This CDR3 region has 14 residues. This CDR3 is CASSTSGYTGELFF. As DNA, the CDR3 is TGTGCCAGCAGCACATCCGGGTACACCGGGGAGCTGTTTTTT.

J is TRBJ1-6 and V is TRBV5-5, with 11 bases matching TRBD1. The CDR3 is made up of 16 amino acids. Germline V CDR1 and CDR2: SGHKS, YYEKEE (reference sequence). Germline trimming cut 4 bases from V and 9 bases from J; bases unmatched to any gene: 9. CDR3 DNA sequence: TGTGCCAGCAGCCGGTCATCGGGACAGGGGGGTTCACCCCTCCACTTT. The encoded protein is CASSRSSGQGGSPLHF.

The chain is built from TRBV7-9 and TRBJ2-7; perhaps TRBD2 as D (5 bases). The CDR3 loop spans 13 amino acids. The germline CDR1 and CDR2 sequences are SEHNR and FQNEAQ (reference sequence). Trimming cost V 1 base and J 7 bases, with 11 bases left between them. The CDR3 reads CASSLGGSGEQYF. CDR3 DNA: TGTGCCAGCAGCTTAGGAGGGAGTGGAGAGCAGTACTTC.